Described below is a single T cell receptor (beta chain) sequence and its context. As yet, its antigen is unknown. This entry belongs to a study of T cell responses to AZD1222 COVID-19 vaccine. The CDR3 has 12 amino acids. Trimming pared 1 base from V and 4 bases from J, leaving 3 bases between. CDR1 and CDR2 (germline): SGHDT, YYEEEE. The method was immunoSEQ multiplex PCR; TCRdb's version includes in-frame clones alone and lacks a portion of them. The data hold 92,000 or so clones, with 89% observed a single time. The study's findings and limits: Baseline serostatus was positive in only six AZD1222 recipients. It was only after the peak T cell response that any repertoires were sampled. Reports say nearly half of spike-specific TCRs go after unmutated variant regions. The donors showed a predominance of white British ancestry and of females, with possible underestimation of clonal diversity.

The chain recombines TRBV5-6 with TRBJ1-5, with unresolved D. This specimen consisted of peripheral blood, obtained on day 0 of AZD1222 vaccination. The TCR sequence derives from an adult in good health. CDR3 loop: CASSLRNQPQHF. The DNA of the CDR3 is TGTGCCAGCAGCTTGCGAAATCAGCCCCAGCATTTT.